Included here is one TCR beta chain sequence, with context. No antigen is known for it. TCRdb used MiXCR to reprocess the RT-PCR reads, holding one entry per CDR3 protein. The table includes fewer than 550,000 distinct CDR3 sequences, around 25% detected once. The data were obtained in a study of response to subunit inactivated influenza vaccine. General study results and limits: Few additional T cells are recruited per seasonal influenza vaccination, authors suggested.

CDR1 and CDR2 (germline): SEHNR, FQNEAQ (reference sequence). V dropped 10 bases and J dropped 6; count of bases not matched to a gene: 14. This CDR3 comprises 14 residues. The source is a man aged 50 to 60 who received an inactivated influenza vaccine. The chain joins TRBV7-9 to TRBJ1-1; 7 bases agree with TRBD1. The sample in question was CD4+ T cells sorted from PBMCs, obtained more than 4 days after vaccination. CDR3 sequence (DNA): TGTGCCACCGAACAGGGGAGGGGGCAGGCTGAAGCTTTCTTT. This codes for CATEQGRGQAEAFF.